The next 21 T cell receptor beta chains were all read from a single sample in a study of T cell responses to AZD1222 COVID-19 vaccine. Produced via immunoSEQ multiplex PCR; TCRdb's table is partial and in-frame only. This table has roughly 100,000 clones, roughly 87% appearing once. The material sequenced was peripheral blood, taken on day 0 of AZD1222 vaccination. These TCRs come from an adult in good health.

The rearrangement uses TRBV29-1 and TRBJ2-7, with 14 bases lining up with TRBD2. This CDR3 is 14 amino acids long. J gave up 5 bases and V 4 bases, and 4 bases lay outside the gene matches. The germline V gene encodes CDR1 SQVTM and CDR2 ANQGSEA. Here the CDR3 reads CSVVRTSGRNEQYF. CDR3 nucleotides: TGCAGCGTTGTTAGGACTAGCGGGAGGAACGAGCAGTACTTC.

The V call is TRBV4-1, the J call TRBJ2-4; the D is unclear. V was clipped by 1 base and J by 1 base, with 11 bases between them. The V gene's germline CDR1 is MGHRA and CDR2 YSYEKL. The CDR3 runs 16 residues. CDR3 amino acids: CASSQGPFSAKNIQYF. The CDR3 bases are TGCGCCAGCAGCCAAGGTCCCTTTAGCGCCAAAAACATTCAGTACTTC.

This rearrangement joins TRBV7-9 to TRBJ2-7; weak D call: TRBD1 (6 bases). The CDR3 is 15 amino acids. V was pared by 3 bases and J by 0 bases, with 12 bases between. The germline V gene encodes CDR1 SEHNR and CDR2 FQNEAQ (reference sequence). The CDR3 DNA sequence: TGTGCCAGCAGCTTCGGGACAACAGACTCCTACGAGCAGTACTTC. This gives the protein CASSFGTTDSYEQYF.

The V call is TRBV27, the J call TRBJ2-7; D is unresolved. V lost 8 bases and J lost 3, with 14 bases in between. Germline loops: CDR1 MNHEY, CDR2 SMNVEV (reference sequence). This CDR3 is built from 13 residues. The CDR3 DNA is TGTGCCAGCGGGGTAGGTTCCCACTACGAGCAGTACTTC. Its protein is CASGVGSHYEQYF.

This clone was counted a few times. The gene calls are TRBV2 and TRBJ1-4; no clear D gene. Germline V gene lookup returns CDR1 SNHLY and CDR2 FYNNEI. Trimming took 8 bases from V and 2 from J, leaving 6 bases between them. This CDR3 contains 12 residues. Here the CDR3 reads CASQKTNEKLFF. CDR3 nucleotide sequence: TGTGCCAGCCAAAAGACTAATGAAAAACTGTTTTTT. Filled out from reference TRBV2 and TRBJ1-4, the complete variable domain reads EPEVTQTPSHQVTQMGQEVILRCVPISNHLYFYWYRQILGQKVEFLVSFYNNEISEKSEIFDDQFSVERPDGSNFTLKIRSTKLEDSAMYFCASQKTNEKLFFGSGTQLSVL.

This clone was recorded only once. The chain carries TRBV4-1 and TRBJ1-6, with 9 bases that match TRBD1. Germline-derived CDR1 and CDR2 are MGHRA and YSYEKL. Trimming took 2 bases from V and 6 from J; bases not matched to a gene: 8. The CDR3 totals 17 residues. The CDR3 region has the DNA TGCGCCAGCAGCCAACAAAGGGGGGGACAGGGTAATTCACCCCTCCACTTT. Protein product: CASSQQRGGQGNSPLHF.

This clone was observed once. This chain links TRBV13 with TRBJ1-5; D remains unclear. Trimming left V 2 bases short and J 4 bases short, with 12 bases between. There are 15 residues in the CDR3. The germline V gene has CDR1 PRHDT and CDR2 FYEKMQ (reference sequence). The CDR3 loop is CASSLSKFSNQPQHF. As DNA, the CDR3 is TGTGCCAGCAGCTTATCTAAGTTCTCGAATCAGCCCCAGCATTTT. Complete variable domain (other parts from reference TRBV13 and TRBJ1-5): AAGVIQSPRHLIKEKRETATLKCYPIPRHDTVYWYQQGPGQDPQFLISFYEKMQSDKGSIPDRFSAQQFSDYHSELNMSSLELGDSALYFCASSLSKFSNQPQHFGDGTRLSIL.

The genes are TRBV30 and TRBJ1-2; D may be TRBD1 (6 bases). V shed 3 bases and J shed 8 bases, with 16 bases lying between them. CDR3 size: 13 residues. Per the germline V gene, CDR1 is GTSNPN and CDR2 is SVGIG (reference sequence). CDR3 DNA: TGTGCCTGGAGAGGACAGCCCCGGTCGGGCTACACCTTC. Translating gives CAWRGQPRSGYTF.

The gene calls are TRBV9 and TRBJ2-1; maybe TRBD1 (8 bases). Germline assignment: CDR1 SGDLS and CDR2 YYNGEE. V lost 2 bases, J lost 9 bases, and 27 bases lay in between. CDR3 length equals 18 residues. CDR3: CASSVFSGTGISGGEQFF. CDR3 nucleotide sequence: TGTGCCAGCAGCGTCTTTTCCGGGACAGGAATTTCGGGGGGTGAGCAGTTCTTC. Full variable domain (outside the CDR3, taken from reference TRBV9 and TRBJ2-1): DSGVTQTPKHLITATGQRVTLRCSPRSGDLSVYWYQQSLDQGLQFLIQYYNGEERAKGNILERFSAQQFPDLHSELNLSSLELGDSALYFCASSVFSGTGISGGEQFFGPGTRLTVL.

The chain uses TRBV3-1 (or the pseudogene TRBV3-2) and TRBJ1-2, with TRBD1 as a possible D gene (5 bases). Germline V gene data show CDR1 as LGHDT and CDR2 as YNNKEL (reference sequence). Trimming shortened V by 0 bases and J by 3 bases, and 11 bases separated the two germline ends. The CDR3 has 15 amino acids. In DNA, the CDR3 is TGTGCCAGCAGCCAAGATTGGGGGGACCACTATGGCTACACCTTC. Translated, it gives CASSQDWGDHYGYTF.

A note on this clone: This specimen includes other DNA sequences encoding the same CDR3. J is TRBJ2-5 and V is TRBV20-1; no clear D. Germline V gene data show CDR1 as DFQATT and CDR2 as SNEGSKA (reference sequence). V lost 6 bases, J lost 5 bases, and 7 bases lay in between. This CDR3 comprises 10 residues. The DNA of the CDR3 is TGCAGTGCGAGACGCGAGACCCAGTACTTC. Protein sequence: CSARRETQYF.

This clone showed up just a few times. In the same sample, other DNA sequences code for this CDR3. This chain uses TRBV7-8 with TRBJ1-1; the D is unclear. CDR3 length equals 15 residues. Trimming left V 2 bases short and J 5 bases short, with 15 bases between. CDR1 SGHVS and CDR2 FQNEAQ come from the germline V gene. The CDR3: CASSLFPGLGTEAFF. In nucleotides, the CDR3 is TGTGCCAGCAGCTTATTCCCGGGCTTAGGGACTGAAGCTTTCTTT. The complete variable domain, with remaining parts taken from reference TRBV7-8 and TRBJ1-1, reads GAGVSQSPRYKVAKRGQDVALRCDPISGHVSLFWYQQALGQGPEFLTYFQNEAQLDKSGLPSDRFFAERPEGSVSTLKIQRTQQEDSAVYLCASSLFPGLGTEAFFGQGTRLTVV.

The chain links TRBV10-3 to TRBJ2-1; no clear D gene. CDR1 and CDR2 (germline): ENHRY, SYGVKD. The V end was cut by 2 bases, the J end by 10 bases, with 9 bases between. This CDR3 is 12 amino acids long. CDR3 region: CAISEQVEEQFF. CDR3 sequence (DNA): TGTGCCATCAGTGAGCAAGTAGAGGAGCAGTTCTTC.

This chain connects TRBV2 to TRBJ2-7; tentatively, D is TRBD1 or TRBD2 (5 bases each). The germline V gene has CDR1 SNHLY and CDR2 FYNNEI. This CDR3 is built from 14 residues. V dropped 3 bases and J dropped 5 bases, with 14 bases sitting between them. The CDR3 region has the DNA TGTGCCAGCAGTGAGGTTGGGGGAGACCACGAGCAGTACTTC. Its protein is CASSEVGGDHEQYF.

This chain links TRBV5-5 with TRBJ1-4; 7 bases match TRBD1. With 4 bases clipped from V and 8 bases from J, the junction kept 11 bases outside the gene matches. The CDR3 spans 15 residues. CDR1 is SGHKS, CDR2 YYEKEE, per germline (reference sequence). CDR3 loop: CASSTKTGMGEKLFF. The CDR3 DNA follows: TGTGCCAGCAGCACCAAGACAGGGATGGGAGAAAAACTGTTTTTT.

This chain joins TRBV28 and TRBJ2-3; tentatively, D is TRBD2 (6 bases). Germline CDR1 is MDHEN and CDR2 is SYDVKM. Trimming shortened V by 8 bases and J by 7 bases, and 13 bases separated the two germline ends. CDR3 length equals 12 residues. The CDR3 DNA is TGTGCCAGCCATGACCGCGGGAATACGCAGTATTTT. It codes for CASHDRGNTQYF.

The J gene is TRBJ2-2, the V gene TRBV6-5; TRBD2 matches at 10 bases. Trimming cost V 6 bases and J 3 bases; bases outside gene matches: 1. The CDR3 has 14 amino acids. Germline CDR1 MNHEY, CDR2 SVGAGI. CDR3 in DNA: TGTGCCAGCAGGCTAGCGGGAGACACCGGGGAGCTGTTTTTT. This translates into CASRLAGDTGELFF.

Comments on this clone: The junction and the germline gene differ at one end; a read error may be behind it. This sequence joins TRBV2 and TRBJ1-1; perhaps TRBD1 as D (5 bases). The CDR3 covers 11 residues. Germline CDR1 is SNHLY and CDR2 is FYNNEI. The CDR3 bases are TGTGCCAGCAGCGAAGGGGTCCGGTGTTTCTTT. This gives the protein CASSEGVRCFF.

The rearrangement uses TRBV7-2 and TRBJ1-2, with D unclear. Germline V gene lookup returns CDR1 SGHTA and CDR2 FQGNSA. This CDR3 has 15 amino acids. The V and J ends lost 3 bases and 4 bases respectively, with 15 bases between them. The CDR3 nucleotides read TGTGCCAGCAGCTTCATCAGGCCCCGATTCTATGGCTACACCTTC. Amino acids: CASSFIRPRFYGYTF.

The V call is TRBV19, the J call TRBJ2-7; 7 nucleotides match TRBD1. This CDR3 has 14 amino acids. CDR1 is LNHDA and CDR2 is SQIVND in the germline V gene (reference sequence). With V trimmed by 1 base and J by 4 bases, 4 bases remained unmatched. In nucleotides, the CDR3 is TGTGCCAGTAGTATAGGGACAGGACCTTACGAGCAGTACTTC. This gives the protein CASSIGTGPYEQYF.

A single count supports this clone. V and J are TRBV29-1 and TRBJ1-2, with D possibly matching TRBD1 (6 bases). The germline V gene has CDR1 SQVTM and CDR2 ANQGSEA. Trimming took 5 bases from V and 8 from J, leaving 24 bases between them. The CDR3 spans 15 residues. CDR3 protein: CSVPMGGGPQRGYTF. As DNA, the CDR3 is TGCAGCGTTCCCATGGGGGGGGGCCCCCAACGGGGCTACACCTTC.